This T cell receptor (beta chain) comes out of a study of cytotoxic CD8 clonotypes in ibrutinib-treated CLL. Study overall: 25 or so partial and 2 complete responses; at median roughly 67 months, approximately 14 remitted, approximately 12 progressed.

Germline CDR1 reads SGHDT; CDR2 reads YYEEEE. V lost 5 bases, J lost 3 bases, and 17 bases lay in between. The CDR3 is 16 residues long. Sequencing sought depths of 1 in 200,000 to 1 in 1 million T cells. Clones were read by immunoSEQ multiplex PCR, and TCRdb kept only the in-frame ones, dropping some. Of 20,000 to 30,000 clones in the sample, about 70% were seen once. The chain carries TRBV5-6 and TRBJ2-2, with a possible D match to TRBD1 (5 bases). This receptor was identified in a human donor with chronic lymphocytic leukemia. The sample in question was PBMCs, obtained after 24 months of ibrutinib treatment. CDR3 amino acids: CASSPGWGSYTGELFF. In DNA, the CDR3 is TGTGCCAGCAGTCCAGGGTGGGGTAGTTACACCGGGGAGCTGTTTTTT. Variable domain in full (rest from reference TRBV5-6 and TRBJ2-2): DAGVTQSPTHLIKTRGQQVTLRCSPKSGHDTVSWYQQALGQGPQFIFQYYEEEERQRGNFPDRFSGHQFPNYSSELNVNALLLGDSALYLCASSPGWGSYTGELFFGEGSRLTVL.